This passage covers 14 T cell receptor beta chains from one sample sequenced in a study of CD8+ T cells in alopecia areata. As the sequencing template, cDNA was produced by extracting RNA and reverse transcribing it. Libraries were prepared by immunoSEQ multiplex PCR; TCRdb keeps only in-frame clonotypes and omits some of them. The table shows just over 150,000 clones, with 55% to 75% occurring only once. Described treatment: oral pan-JAK inhibitor, 5-10 mg twice daily. The sample in question was CD4+ T cells sorted from blood, obtained at week 4, from a patient treated with tofacitinib. These receptors were taken from a human donor with alopecia areata.

The J gene is TRBJ2-3, the V gene TRBV4-2; unclear D gene. The CDR3 consists of 15 residues. V lost 3 bases and J 1 base, leaving 11 bases between the germline ends. Germline lookup yields CDR1 LGHNA and CDR2 YNFKEQ. The CDR3 here is CASSQVSRGTDTQYF. The CDR3 DNA reads TGTGCCAGCAGCCAGGTCTCTCGGGGCACAGATACGCAGTATTTT.

The rearrangement joins TRBV30 to TRBJ1-5; D gene ambiguous. Trimming pared 4 bases from V and 8 bases from J, leaving 18 bases between. The CDR3 is 14 amino acids. Per germline, CDR1 GTSNPN and CDR2 SVGIG (reference sequence). The CDR3 bases are TGTGCCTGGACTGGTCCAGCGTCTAGGGAGCCCCAGCATTTT. Amino acids: CAWTGPASREPQHF.

The CDR3 bases are TGTGCCAGCAGCACCCGGGCCATCAATCAGCCCCAGCATTTT. Its translation: CASSTRAINQPQHF. The V gene is TRBV5-6, the J gene TRBJ1-5; D not certain. This CDR3 region has 14 residues. Between the trimmed V and J ends, which lost 4 bases and 3 bases, there was a span of 11 bases. Germline V gene sequence: CDR1 SGHDT, CDR2 YYEEEE.

This rearrangement joins TRBV11-1 to TRBJ2-1; TRBD1 matches at 7 bases. Germline-derived CDR1 and CDR2 are SGHAT and FQDESV (reference sequence). The CDR3 is 16 amino acids. The V and J ends lost 5 bases and 0 bases, in that order; junction bases with no gene match: 7. The CDR3: CASSPRQGGSYNEQFF. The CDR3 DNA follows: TGTGCCAGCAGCCCCCGACAGGGTGGCTCCTACAATGAGCAGTTCTTC.

This chain joins TRBV6-5 and TRBJ1-1; no reliable D call. Germline V lookup: CDR1 MNHEY, CDR2 SVGAGI. There are 12 residues in the CDR3. V shed 6 bases and J shed 1 base, with 6 bases lying between them. The CDR3 sequence is CASRRENTEAFF. In nucleotides, the CDR3 is TGTGCCAGCAGGCGGGAGAACACTGAAGCTTTCTTT.

In this sample, this clone turned up a few times. The chain employs TRBV6-6 and TRBJ1-1; maybe TRBD1 (5 bases). The V end lost 0 bases, the J end lost 3 bases, and 11 bases lay between the germline ends. Per germline, CDR1 MNHNY and CDR2 SVGAGI (reference sequence). This CDR3 region has 15 residues. CDR3 in DNA: TGTGCCAGCAGTTACTCTTTAGGGGAGTACACTGAAGCTTTCTTT. This translates into CASSYSLGEYTEAFF.

The sample holds a few counts of this clone. The chain couples TRBV19 to TRBJ2-3; the D gene is possibly TRBD2 (5 bases). Germline V gene lookup returns CDR1 LNHDA and CDR2 SQIVND (reference sequence). Trimming pared 3 bases from V and 0 bases from J, leaving 10 bases between. This CDR3 has 15 residues. The CDR3 DNA sequence: TGTGCCAGTAGTATGCTGGAGGATAGCACAGATACGCAGTATTTT. It translates to CASSMLEDSTDTQYF.

J is TRBJ2-5 and V is TRBV29-1, with 7 bases identical to TRBD1. After removal of 6 bases from V and 5 bases from J, the junction contained 9 bases not matched to a gene. The length of the CDR3 is 13 residues. Germline V gene lookup returns CDR1 SQVTM and CDR2 ANQGSEA. In DNA form, the CDR3 reads TGCAGCGTGATTACGGGACAGATGGAGACCCAGTACTTC. Protein sequence: CSVITGQMETQYF. The full variable domain, completed using reference TRBV29-1 and TRBJ2-5, is SAVISQKPSRDICQRGTSLTIQCQVDSQVTMMFWYRQQPGQSLTLIATANQGSEATYESGFVIDKFPISRPNLTFSTLTVSNMSPEDSSIYLCSVITGQMETQYFGPGTRLLVL.

The chain joins TRBV29-1 to TRBJ2-1; a weak D match, TRBD1 (5 bases). Trimming cost V 3 bases and J 7 bases, with 10 bases left between them. Germline V gene sequence: CDR1 SQVTM, CDR2 ANQGSEA. This CDR3 region has 12 residues. CDR3 bases: TGCAGCGTTGAGTCCAGGGTGAATGAGCAGTTCTTC. Protein: CSVESRVNEQFF.

The genes are TRBV19 and TRBJ1-5; D uncertain. V lost 6 bases and J 2 bases, leaving 14 bases between the germline ends. Germline values: CDR1 LNHDA, CDR2 SQIVND (reference sequence). This CDR3 has 15 residues. The CDR3 loop reads CASRAAGRGNQPQHF. DNA of the CDR3: TGTGCCAGTAGGGCAGCGGGGAGAGGCAATCAGCCCCAGCATTTT.

The chain is built from TRBV27 and TRBJ2-7; 7 bases align to TRBD1. Per germline, CDR1 MNHEY and CDR2 SMNVEV (reference sequence). Unmatched junction bases numbered 5, after V lost 2 bases and J lost 4 bases. This CDR3 region has 14 residues. The CDR3 spells CASSLRGQSYEQYF. The DNA of the CDR3 is TGTGCCAGCAGTTTAAGGGGGCAGTCGTACGAGCAGTACTTC.

As DNA, the CDR3 is TGTGCCTGGAGTGTATACATGAACACTGAAGCTTTCTTT. This gives the protein CAWSVYMNTEAFF. V is TRBV30 and J is TRBJ1-1, with no clear D. The V end was cut by 0 bases, the J end by 0 bases, with 5 bases between. Per germline, CDR1 GTSNPN and CDR2 SVGIG (reference sequence). The CDR3 totals 13 residues.

The chain employs TRBV2 and TRBJ2-2; D perhaps matches TRBD1 (5 bases). V shed 6 bases and J shed 4 bases, with 12 bases lying between them. From germline, CDR1 is SNHLY and CDR2 FYNNEI. CDR3 length: 14 amino acids. CDR3 protein: CASRGRAVTGELFF. The DNA of the CDR3 is TGTGCCAGCAGGGGCAGGGCGGTCACCGGGGAGCTGTTTTTT.

The genes are TRBV11-2 and TRBJ2-1, with D maybe TRBD2 (6 bases). CDR1 is SGHAT and CDR2 is FQNNGV in the germline V gene. This CDR3 is 12 amino acids long. V was trimmed by 5 bases and J by 7 bases, leaving 9 bases between them. For the CDR3, the DNA is TGTGCCAGCAGCCTAGGGACTAATGAGCAGTTCTTC. It is translated as CASSLGTNEQFF.